These 26 T cell receptor beta chains came from one sample sequenced in a study of blood T cell repertoires in COVID-19. The table came from immunoSEQ multiplex PCR; TCRdb's copy has only in-frame clones and leaves some out. The sample lists about 160,000 clones; 60% to 80% were seen once. Material: peripheral blood. These receptor sequences come from a man between 65 and 85 years old with acute or convalescent COVID-19.

The gene calls are TRBV2 and TRBJ1-2; D might be TRBD1 (6 bases). This CDR3 contains 14 residues. The germline V and J ends were trimmed by 0 bases and 8 bases, with 13 bases remaining between them. The germline gives CDR1 SNHLY, CDR2 FYNNEI. CDR3 sequence: CASSEAPGAKGYTF. CDR3 in DNA: TGTGCCAGCAGTGAAGCCCCAGGGGCTAAAGGCTACACCTTC.

The chain links TRBV6-5 to TRBJ2-7; 14 nucleotides line up with TRBD2. V trimming: 8 bases; J trimming: 6 bases; junction bases outside the gene matches: 6. CDR3 length equals 14 residues. Germline CDR1 reads MNHEY; CDR2 reads SVGAGI. The chain's CDR3 is CASGTGTSGSEQYF. The CDR3 DNA is TGTGCCAGCGGTACCGGGACTAGCGGGAGCGAGCAGTACTTC.

This chain links TRBV19 with TRBJ1-1, with 7 bases that match TRBD1. Germline V gene lookup returns CDR1 LNHDA and CDR2 SQIVND (reference sequence). This CDR3 has 15 residues. V was pared by 2 bases and J by 4 bases, with 7 bases of the junction left unmatched. The CDR3 coding sequence is TGTGCCAGTAGTATAACAGGGGCGCCGGGCACTGAAGCTTTCTTT. Amino acids: CASSITGAPGTEAFF. The whole variable domain, filled in from reference TRBV19 and TRBJ1-1, reads DGGITQSPKYLFRKEGQNVTLSCEQNLNHDAMYWYRQDPGQGLRLIYYSQIVNDFQKGDIAEGYSVSREKKESFPLTVTSAQKNPTAFYLCASSITGAPGTEAFFGQGTRLTVV.

J is TRBJ2-5 and V is TRBV24-1; possibly TRBD2 for D (6 bases). CDR1 is KGHDR and CDR2 is SFDVKD in the germline V gene. The CDR3 totals 12 residues. Deletions cut 7 bases from V and 5 bases from J, with 10 bases between. CDR3 sequence: CATSREPETQYF. The CDR3 bases are TGTGCCACCAGCCGGGAGCCGGAGACCCAGTACTTC.

J is TRBJ1-1 and V is TRBV11-2; D remains ambiguous. The CDR3 consists of 17 residues. CDR1 and CDR2 (germline): SGHAT, FQNNGV. V was pared by 4 bases and J by 5 bases, with 23 bases between. The CDR3 coding sequence is TGTGCCAGCAGCTCTCGAATGAAAACTCGGGATGGTACTGAAGCTTTCTTT. Its protein product is CASSSRMKTRDGTEAFF.

This sequence joins TRBV20-1 and TRBJ2-7, with unresolved D. The CDR3 extends over 11 amino acids. The germline V gene encodes CDR1 DFQATT and CDR2 SNEGSKA (reference sequence). V lost 4 bases and J lost 3, with 7 bases in between. The chain's CDR3 is CSATNSYEQYF. The CDR3 nucleotides read TGCAGTGCTACAAACAGCTACGAGCAGTACTTC.

This chain connects TRBV5-4 to TRBJ2-3, with a possible D match to TRBD2 (6 bases). Germline-derived CDR1 and CDR2 are SGHNT and YYREEE (reference sequence). The CDR3 runs to 16 residues. The V gene lost 4 bases and the J gene lost 6 bases, with 21 bases spanning the gap. In DNA form, the CDR3 reads TGTGCCAGCAGCCGTCCCGTCACACTGGGGAGGGATACGCAGTATTTT. Protein sequence: CASSRPVTLGRDTQYF.

The V and J genes are TRBV7-9 and TRBJ1-1, with D perhaps matching TRBD1 (6 bases). V lost 5 bases and J 1 base, leaving 11 bases between the germline ends. There are 14 residues in the CDR3. Germline V gives CDR1 SEHNR, CDR2 FQNEAQ (reference sequence). Here the CDR3 DNA reads TGTGCCAGCAGCCCCGGACAGAAGAACACTGAAGCTTTCTTT. It translates to CASSPGQKNTEAFF.

The chain combines TRBV7-9 with TRBJ2-1; 16 bases line up with TRBD2. The CDR3 spans 16 residues. In germline, CDR1 is SEHNR, CDR2 FQNEAQ (reference sequence). V trimming: 5 bases; J trimming: 15 bases; junction bases outside the gene matches: 13. The CDR3 DNA follows: TGTGCCAGCAGCAGTAACAGGCCCGGGACTAGCGGGAGGGGGTTCTTC. This codes for CASSSNRPGTSGRGFF.

The chain has TRBV29-1 and TRBJ1-1, with 7 bases lining up with TRBD1. From germline, CDR1 is SQVTM and CDR2 ANQGSEA. The CDR3 has 11 residues. V was pared by 7 bases and J by 2 bases, with 1 base of the junction left unmatched. The CDR3 loop is CSGQGNTEAFF. DNA for the CDR3: TGCAGCGGACAGGGAAACACTGAAGCTTTCTTT.

The chain has TRBV6-5 and TRBJ1-5; the D is unclear. The germline V gene encodes CDR1 MNHEY and CDR2 SVGAGI. The CDR3 is 14 amino acids. V shed 6 bases and J shed 0 bases, with 9 bases lying between them. The CDR3 sequence: CASSPQNSNQPQHF. The CDR3 DNA reads TGTGCCAGCAGCCCCCAAAATAGCAATCAGCCCCAGCATTTT.

The V and J genes are TRBV3-1 (or the pseudogene TRBV3-2) and TRBJ1-6; 7 bases are a match to TRBD1. With V trimmed by 1 base and J by 4 bases, 19 bases remained unmatched. CDR3 length equals 21 residues. Germline loops: CDR1 LGHDT, CDR2 YNNKEL (reference sequence). The CDR3 coding sequence is TGTGCCAGCAGCCAAGTATGGGGACAGAATGACAAGTCGACATATAATTCACCCCTCCACTTT. Translation gives CASSQVWGQNDKSTYNSPLHF.

The chain combines TRBV16 with TRBJ1-3; the D gene is possibly TRBD1 (5 bases). This CDR3 spans 15 amino acids. Germline V CDR1 and CDR2: KGHSY, FQNENV. With 2 bases removed from V and 0 bases from J, the gap between germline ends came to 8 bases. CDR3 loop: CASSQRGGSGNTIYF. The CDR3, as DNA: TGTGCCAGCAGCCAACGGGGGGGCTCTGGAAACACCATATATTTT.

This clone came up a few times. The rearrangement joins TRBV7-9 to TRBJ2-1, with TRBD2 as a possible D gene (6 bases). The CDR3 has 15 residues. Germline CDR1 is SEHNR and CDR2 is FQNEAQ (reference sequence). Trimming removed 4 bases at V and 12 bases at J, with 22 bases between. This chain's CDR3 is CASSSAPESGTAQFF. CDR3 nucleotide sequence: TGTGCCAGCAGCTCGGCGCCTGAGTCAGGGACTGCGCAGTTCTTC.

The genes are TRBV19 and TRBJ1-4, with D possibly TRBD1 on 6 matching bases. Germline CDR1 and CDR2: LNHDA and SQIVND (reference sequence). The CDR3 has 14 residues. V lost 3 bases and J lost 5, with 10 bases in between. CDR3 DNA sequence: TGTGCCAGTAGTATTCGGACAGTGAATGAAAAACTGTTTTTT. Translating gives CASSIRTVNEKLFF.

As DNA, the CDR3 is TGCGCCAGCAGCCTTGGACAGGGGGCCTGGCGATATAGAAATTCACCCCTCCACTTT. Protein sequence: CASSLGQGAWRYRNSPLHF. This chain uses TRBV5-1 with TRBJ1-6, with 11 nucleotides matching TRBD1. Germline CDR1 reads SGHRS; CDR2 reads YFSETQ. With V trimmed by 4 bases and J by 7 bases, 16 bases remained unmatched. The CDR3 contains 19 residues.

Written as DNA, the CDR3 is TGTGCCACCAGCAGAGCCGGGACAAATGAAAAACTGTTTTTT. Residues: CATSRAGTNEKLFF. The rearrangement joins TRBV15 to TRBJ1-4, with a possible D match to TRBD1 (6 bases). V was pared by 1 base and J by 5 bases, with 8 bases between. The CDR3 is 14 residues long. Germline V gene lookup returns CDR1 LNHNV and CDR2 YYDKDF (reference sequence).

V and J are TRBV6-6 and TRBJ1-4; 9 bases line up with TRBD1. J gave up 3 bases and V 6 bases, and 5 bases lay outside the gene matches. Per germline, CDR1 MNHNY and CDR2 SVGAGI (reference sequence). The CDR3 covers 15 residues. The CDR3 DNA is TGTGCCAGCAGCTCCGGGACAGGGCCTAATGAAAAACTGTTTTTT. As protein: CASSSGTGPNEKLFF.

The rearrangement joins TRBV5-1 to TRBJ1-3, with D perhaps matching TRBD1 (5 bases). The V gene's germline CDR1 is SGHRS and CDR2 YFSETQ. The V end was cut by 4 bases, the J end by 7 bases, with 21 bases between. The CDR3 runs 16 residues. The CDR3 DNA reads TGCGCCAGCAGCGTACAGGTAAGGACCCGGACGAACACCATATATTTT. This codes for CASSVQVRTRTNTIYF.

The V gene is TRBV5-4, the J gene TRBJ1-2; D not certain. Looked up from germline, CDR1 is SGHNT and CDR2 is YYREEE (reference sequence). V was trimmed by 4 bases and J by 4 bases, leaving 14 bases between them. This CDR3 spans 14 amino acids. The CDR3: CASSEQTVTYGYTF. In nucleotides, the CDR3 is TGTGCCAGCAGCGAACAGACGGTGACCTATGGCTACACCTTC.

The rearrangement joins TRBV4-1 to TRBJ1-6; 7 nucleotides line up with TRBD1. The V and J ends lost 2 bases and 3 bases, in that order; junction bases with no gene match: 7. CDR3 size: 17 residues. The germline V gene has CDR1 MGHRA and CDR2 YSYEKL. CDR3 sequence reads: CASSQTGTANYNSPLHF. CDR3 bases: TGCGCCAGCAGCCAAACCGGGACAGCCAACTATAATTCACCCCTCCACTTT.

The gene calls are TRBV6-5 and TRBJ1-4; D is unclear. The germline CDR1 and CDR2 sequences are MNHEY and SVGAGI. V lost 9 bases and J 13 bases, leaving 15 bases between the germline ends. The CDR3 has 11 residues. The CDR3 region has the DNA TGTGCCAGACTGACATATAAGTCACTGTTTTTT. This encodes CARLTYKSLFF.

This chain links TRBV6-2 or TRBV6-3 with TRBJ2-1, with 10 positions matching TRBD2. Trimming cost V 5 bases and J 4 bases; bases outside gene matches: 14. The CDR3 has 18 amino acids. CDR1 MNHEY and CDR2 SVGEGT come from the germline V gene. CDR3 bases: TGTGCCAGCAGTGACCCAGCCCCCGGGACTAGCGAGTACAATGAGCAGTTCTTC. It encodes CASSDPAPGTSEYNEQFF.

The chain is built from TRBV21-1 and TRBJ1-1; the table's D gene call, TRBD1, was not cross checked with the DNA. TRBV21-1 is recorded as a pseudogene. This CDR3 region has 14 residues. The CDR3 loop is CASSNRQGSTEAFF. CDR3 coding DNA: TGTGCCAGCAGCAACCGACAGGGAAGCACTGAAGCTTTCTTT.

This chain links TRBV6-4 with TRBJ2-1, with a tentative D call TRBD2 (5 bases). The CDR3 totals 18 residues. Trimming shortened V by 2 bases and J by 6 bases, and 23 bases separated the two germline ends. The germline V gene has CDR1 MRHNA and CDR2 SNTAGT. DNA of the CDR3: TGTGCCAGCAGTGACACTCACTCAGACTACAACTTCGTCAATGAGCAGTTCTTC. Its protein product is CASSDTHSDYNFVNEQFF.

The chain links TRBV6-5 to TRBJ1-2; no clear D gene. V was trimmed by 0 bases and J by 3 bases, leaving 14 bases between them. Germline V gene sequence: CDR1 MNHEY, CDR2 SVGAGI. There are 16 residues in the CDR3. CDR3 in DNA: TGTGCCAGCAGTTACTCGAAAGCGTCGCTCCACTATGGCTACACCTTC. Translating gives CASSYSKASLHYGYTF.